The 10 T cell receptor beta chains in this list originate from one sample, sequenced in a study of T cells in Graves' hyperthyroidism and ophthalmopathy. Researchers took RNA transcripts and amplified the TCR beta CDR3 regions from them. When the TCR CDR3 underwent first-round RT-PCR, the HTBI primer set was used. TCRdb itself ran the multiplex PCR reads through MiXCR, one entry per CDR3 protein. The repertoire holds hundreds of thousands of distinct CDR3 sequences, with 13% to 15% as singletons. The specimen sequenced was blood. The receptors come from a woman in her forties or fifties with Graves' ophthalmopathy.

This clonotype was counted between two and nine times. The gene calls are TRBV20-1 and TRBJ2-1, with 9 bases matching TRBD2. Germline trimming cut 3 bases from V and 8 bases from J; bases unmatched to any gene: 26. Germline lookup yields CDR1 DFQATT and CDR2 SNEGSKA (reference sequence). CDR3 length: 20 residues. As DNA, the CDR3 is TGCAGTGCTAGTCCCTCGAGGGGCAGGTCCCTAGCGGGATGGAGGTATGAGCAGTTCTTC. Protein sequence: CSASPSRGRSLAGWRYEQFF.

The chain uses TRBV25-1 and TRBJ1-5; possible D gene TRBD1, 5 bases. Germline assignment: CDR1 MGHDK and CDR2 SYGVNS. This CDR3 is built from 14 residues. V lost 2 bases to trimming and J lost 6 bases, with 11 bases between them. The CDR3, as DNA: TGTGCCAGCAGTGAACCTGGGGCAGGTCAGCCCCAGCATTTT. Translating it yields CASSEPGAGQPQHF.

The V gene is TRBV10-3, the J gene TRBJ2-3; D is possibly TRBD1 (6 bases). V gave up 7 bases and J gave up 4 bases, with 12 bases separating them. This CDR3 region has 13 residues. Germline V gene lookup returns CDR1 ENHRY and CDR2 SYGVKD. CDR3 sequence (DNA): TGTGCCATCAAGCAGGGGATCCCAGATACGCAGTATTTT. Amino acid sequence: CAIKQGIPDTQYF.

This clonotype turned up a few times. The chain has TRBV5-1 and TRBJ2-1, with TRBD1 as a possible D gene (6 bases). CDR1 and CDR2 from the germline V gene are SGHRS and YFSETQ. V lost 0 bases to trimming and J lost 6 bases, with 10 bases between them. The CDR3 covers 14 residues. The CDR3 reads CASSLAAGVNEQFF. CDR3 coding DNA: TGCGCCAGCAGCTTGGCCGCAGGGGTCAATGAGCAGTTCTTC.

This clonotype was recorded at least ten times. The chain links TRBV5-1 to TRBJ1-2; the D is unclear. Germline V gene data show CDR1 as SGHRS and CDR2 as YFSETQ. V lost 0 bases and J lost 9, with 12 bases in between. This CDR3 comprises 13 residues. The chain's CDR3 is CASSLDEARSYTF. The CDR3 nucleotides read TGCGCCAGCAGCTTGGACGAGGCACGGAGCTACACCTTC. The variable domain in full, completed from reference TRBV5-1 and TRBJ1-2, reads KAGVTQTPRYLIKTRGQQVTLSCSPISGHRSVSWYQQTPGQGLQFLFEYFSETQRNKGNFPGRFSGRQFSNSRSEMNVSTLELGDSALYLCASSLDEARSYTFGSGTRLTVV.

This clonotype was observed at least ten times. V gene TRBV3-1 combines with J gene TRBJ1-1, with D uncertain. Germline V gene data show CDR1 as LGHDT and CDR2 as YNNKEL (reference sequence). The CDR3 spans 15 residues. Trimming pared 1 base from V and 1 base from J, leaving 10 bases between. CDR3 region: CASSQVKLRNTEAFF. The CDR3 DNA is TGTGCCAGCAGCCAAGTGAAGCTGAGGAACACTGAAGCTTTCTTT.

There are many counts of this clonotype. V usage is TRBV28 and J usage is TRBJ2-3, with a weak D call TRBD2 (5 bases). V dropped 7 bases and J dropped 0 bases, with 14 bases sitting between them. The CDR3 sequence is 15 residues long. Germline V gives CDR1 MDHEN, CDR2 SYDVKM. CDR3 sequence: CASTTSGASTDTQYF. In DNA form, the CDR3 reads TGTGCCAGCACGACCAGCGGAGCTAGCACAGATACGCAGTATTTT.

On this clonotype: A much larger clone is a single base away; this may be a read error. The chain is built from TRBV13 and TRBJ2-5; D is unclear. Per germline, CDR1 PRHDT and CDR2 FYEKMQ (reference sequence). Deletions cut 7 bases from V and 2 bases from J, with 11 bases between. The CDR3 covers 13 residues. CDR3 sequence reads: CASKTGGQETQYF. CDR3 DNA: TGTGCCAGCAAGACTGGCGGACAAGAGACCCAGTACTTC.

Ten or more counts support this clonotype. This chain connects TRBV7-2 to TRBJ2-7; maybe TRBD2 (5 bases). V was trimmed by 2 bases and J by 6 bases, leaving 11 bases between them. Germline lookup yields CDR1 SGHTA and CDR2 FQGNSA. The CDR3 has 13 amino acids. CDR3 sequence reads: CASSLLPRGEQYF. The CDR3 bases are TGTGCCAGCAGCTTACTCCCCCGGGGCGAGCAGTACTTC.

This clonotype has ten or more counts. This chain connects TRBV28 to TRBJ2-5; D might be TRBD1 (6 bases). This CDR3 is built from 15 residues. V lost 6 bases and J 5 bases, leaving 19 bases between the germline ends. CDR1 is MDHEN, CDR2 SYDVKM, per germline. The CDR3 loop reads CASSQPGQSFETQYF. The CDR3 DNA sequence: TGTGCCAGCAGCCAACCTGGACAGTCCTTCGAGACCCAGTACTTC.